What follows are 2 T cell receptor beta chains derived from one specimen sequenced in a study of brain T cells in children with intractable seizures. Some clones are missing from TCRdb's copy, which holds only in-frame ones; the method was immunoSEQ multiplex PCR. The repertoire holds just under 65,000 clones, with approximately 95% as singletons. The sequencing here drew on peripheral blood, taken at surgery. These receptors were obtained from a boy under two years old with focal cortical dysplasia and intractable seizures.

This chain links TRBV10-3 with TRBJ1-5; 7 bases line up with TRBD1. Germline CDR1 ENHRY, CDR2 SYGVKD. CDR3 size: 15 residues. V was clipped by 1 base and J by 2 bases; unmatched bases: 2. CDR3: CAISEFTGGNQPQHF. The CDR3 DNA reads TGTGCCATCAGTGAGTTTACAGGGGGCAATCAGCCCCAGCATTTT.

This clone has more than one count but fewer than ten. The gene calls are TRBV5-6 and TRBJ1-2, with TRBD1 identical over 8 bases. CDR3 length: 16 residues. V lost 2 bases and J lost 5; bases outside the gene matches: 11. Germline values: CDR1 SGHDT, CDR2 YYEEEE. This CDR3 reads CASSFGQQGERYGYTF. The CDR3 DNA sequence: TGTGCCAGCAGCTTTGGCCAACAGGGGGAGAGGTATGGCTACACCTTC.